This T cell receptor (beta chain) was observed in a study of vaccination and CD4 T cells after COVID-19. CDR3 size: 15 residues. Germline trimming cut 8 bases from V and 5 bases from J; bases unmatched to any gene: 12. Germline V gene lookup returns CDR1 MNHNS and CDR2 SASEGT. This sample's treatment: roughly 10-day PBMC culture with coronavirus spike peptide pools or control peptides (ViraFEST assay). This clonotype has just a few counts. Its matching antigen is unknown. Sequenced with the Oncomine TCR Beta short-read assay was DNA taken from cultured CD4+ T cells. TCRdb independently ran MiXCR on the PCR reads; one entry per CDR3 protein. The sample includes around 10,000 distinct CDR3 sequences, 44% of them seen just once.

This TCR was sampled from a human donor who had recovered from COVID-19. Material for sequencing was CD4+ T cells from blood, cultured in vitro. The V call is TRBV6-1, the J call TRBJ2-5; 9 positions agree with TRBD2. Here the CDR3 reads CASAIAGVPPETQYF. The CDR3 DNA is TGTGCCAGCGCAATAGCGGGGGTGCCTCCGGAGACCCAGTACTTC.